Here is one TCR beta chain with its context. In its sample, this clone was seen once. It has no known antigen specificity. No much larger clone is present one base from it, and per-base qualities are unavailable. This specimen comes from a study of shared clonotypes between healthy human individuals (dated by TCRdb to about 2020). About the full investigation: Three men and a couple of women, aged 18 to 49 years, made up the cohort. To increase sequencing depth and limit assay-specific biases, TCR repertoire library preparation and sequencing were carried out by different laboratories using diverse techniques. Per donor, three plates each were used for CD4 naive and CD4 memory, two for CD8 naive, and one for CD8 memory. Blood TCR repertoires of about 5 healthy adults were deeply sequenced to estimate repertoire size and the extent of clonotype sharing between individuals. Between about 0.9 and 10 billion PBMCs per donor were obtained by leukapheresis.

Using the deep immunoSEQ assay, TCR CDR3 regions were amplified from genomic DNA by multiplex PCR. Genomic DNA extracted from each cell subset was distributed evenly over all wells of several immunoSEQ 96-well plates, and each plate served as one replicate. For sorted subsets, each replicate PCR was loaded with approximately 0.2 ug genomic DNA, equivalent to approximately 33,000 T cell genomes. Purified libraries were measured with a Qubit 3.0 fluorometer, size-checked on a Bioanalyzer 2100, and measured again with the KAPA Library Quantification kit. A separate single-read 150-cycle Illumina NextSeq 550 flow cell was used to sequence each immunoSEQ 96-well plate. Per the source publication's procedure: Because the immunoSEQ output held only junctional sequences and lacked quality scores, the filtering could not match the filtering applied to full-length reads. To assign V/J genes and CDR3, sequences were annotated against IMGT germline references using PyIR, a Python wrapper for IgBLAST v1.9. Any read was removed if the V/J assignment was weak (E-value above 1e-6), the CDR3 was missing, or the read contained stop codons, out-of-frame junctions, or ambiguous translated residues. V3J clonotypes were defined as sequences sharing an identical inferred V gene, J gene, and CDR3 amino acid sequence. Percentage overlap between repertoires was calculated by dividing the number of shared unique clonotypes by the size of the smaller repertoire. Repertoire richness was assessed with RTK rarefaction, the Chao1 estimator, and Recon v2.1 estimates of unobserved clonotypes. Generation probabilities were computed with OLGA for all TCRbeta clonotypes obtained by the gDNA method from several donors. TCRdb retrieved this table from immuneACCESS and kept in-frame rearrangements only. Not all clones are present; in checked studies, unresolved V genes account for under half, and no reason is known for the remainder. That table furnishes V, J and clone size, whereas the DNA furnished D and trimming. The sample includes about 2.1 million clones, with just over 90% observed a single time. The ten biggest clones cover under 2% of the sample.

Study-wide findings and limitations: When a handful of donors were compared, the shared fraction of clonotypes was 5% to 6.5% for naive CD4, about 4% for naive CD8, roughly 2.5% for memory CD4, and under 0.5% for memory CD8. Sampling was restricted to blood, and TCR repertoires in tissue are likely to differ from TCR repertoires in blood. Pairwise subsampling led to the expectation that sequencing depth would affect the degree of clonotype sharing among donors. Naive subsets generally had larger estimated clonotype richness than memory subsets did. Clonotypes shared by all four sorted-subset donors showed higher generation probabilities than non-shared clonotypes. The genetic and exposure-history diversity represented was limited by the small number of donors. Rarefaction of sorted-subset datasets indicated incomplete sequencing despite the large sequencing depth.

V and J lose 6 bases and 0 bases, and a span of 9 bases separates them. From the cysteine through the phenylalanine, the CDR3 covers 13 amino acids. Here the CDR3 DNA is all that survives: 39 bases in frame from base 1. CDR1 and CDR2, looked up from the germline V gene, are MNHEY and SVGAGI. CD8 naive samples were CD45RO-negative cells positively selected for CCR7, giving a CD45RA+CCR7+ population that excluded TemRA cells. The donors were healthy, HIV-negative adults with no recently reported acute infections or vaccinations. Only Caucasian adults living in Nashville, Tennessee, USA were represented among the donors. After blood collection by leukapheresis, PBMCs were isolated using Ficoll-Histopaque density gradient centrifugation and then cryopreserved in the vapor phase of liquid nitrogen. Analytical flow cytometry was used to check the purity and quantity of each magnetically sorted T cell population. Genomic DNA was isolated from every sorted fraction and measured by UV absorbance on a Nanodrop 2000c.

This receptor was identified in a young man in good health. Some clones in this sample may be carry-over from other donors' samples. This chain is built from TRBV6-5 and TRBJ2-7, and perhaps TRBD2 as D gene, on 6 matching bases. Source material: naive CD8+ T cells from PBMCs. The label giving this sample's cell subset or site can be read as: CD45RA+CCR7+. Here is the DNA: TGTGCCAGCAGCGCGACTAGCTCCTACGAGCAGTACTTC. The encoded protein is CASSATSSYEQYF.